Detailed here is one T cell receptor beta chain. TCRdb's table, derived via immunoSEQ multiplex PCR, lists solely in-frame clones and lacks some. Of about 76,000 clones listed, 86% are singletons. This record belongs to a study of cytotoxic CD8 clonotypes in ibrutinib-treated CLL. Trimming removed 2 bases from V and 0 bases from J, with 10 bases in between. This CDR3 contains 14 residues. Germline V lookup: CDR1 GTSNPN, CDR2 SVGIG (reference sequence). This TCR was sampled from a human donor with chronic lymphocytic leukemia. Specimen: PBMCs, collected before ibrutinib treatment. The chain links TRBV30 to TRBJ2-5; D perhaps matches TRBD1 (5 bases). CDR3 in DNA: TGTGCCTGGAGTCTCACAGGCTACCAAGAGACCCAGTACTTC. Translated, it gives CAWSLTGYQETQYF.